In its sample, the clone carrying this TCR beta chain was seen many times. Relying on iRepertoire HTBI primers and Arm-PCR of CDR3 regions, the team built TCR beta libraries. TCRdb independently ran MiXCR on the multiplex PCR reads; one entry per CDR3 protein. The sample lists approximately 360,000 distinct CDR3 sequences, approximately 10% occurring once. Time point of the sample: newly diagnosed GD, antithyroid drugs for less than 3 months. TCR sequences were obtained from RNA taken from PBMCs. The record originates from a study of regulatory T cells in long-lasting Graves disease. The germline V gene has CDR1 SEHNR and CDR2 FQNEAQ (reference sequence). This CDR3 is 15 amino acids long. Trimming took off 7 bases at V and 1 base at J, with 11 bases between the two ends. This same sample was also part of a study on T cells in Graves' hyperthyroidism and ophthalmopathy.

The sequence was obtained from a woman under 30 with Graves disease. This chain connects TRBV7-9 to TRBJ1-6; D call uncertain. Sequencing was performed on peripheral blood mononuclear cells (PBMCs), taken at new diagnosis, from a patient treated with antithyroid drugs. The CDR3 spells CASTSGSSYNSPLHF. CDR3 nucleotide sequence: TGTGCCAGCACCTCGGGGTCTTCCTATAATTCACCCCTCCACTTT.